Below are 30 T cell receptor beta chains sequenced from a single sample in a study of regulatory T cells in long-lasting Graves disease. This sample's time point: newly diagnosed GD, antithyroid drugs for less than 3 months. The authors made the TCR library using RNA they extracted from PBMCs. Combining iRepertoire HTBI primers with Arm-PCR of CDR3 regions, the authors built TCR beta libraries. TCRdb re-analysed the multiplex PCR reads in MiXCR, keeping a single row per CDR3 protein. The table has some 560,000 distinct CDR3 sequences, about 16% seen once. The same data also went into a second study, on T cells in Graves' hyperthyroidism and ophthalmopathy.

Sequenced here: peripheral blood mononuclear cells (PBMCs), sampled at new diagnosis, from a patient treated with antithyroid drugs. Receptors originate from a middle-aged woman with Graves disease.

Many counts were recorded for this clonotype. One junction end does not reproduce the germline sequence, and a read error may be involved. This chain joins TRBV6-1 and TRBJ1-1; no clear D gene. The CDR3 spans 15 residues. CDR1 and CDR2 (germline): MNHNS, SASEGT. The chain's CDR3 is CASTESGVGNTEAFF. For the CDR3, the DNA is TGTGCCAGCACTGAAAGCGGGGTAGGGAACACTGAAGCTTTCTTT.

This clonotype was seen ten or more times. This chain uses TRBV12-3 or TRBV12-4 with TRBJ2-1; 13 bases fit TRBD2. After removal of 4 bases from V and 3 bases from J, the junction contained 3 bases not matched to a gene. This CDR3 has 16 residues. CDR3 DNA: TGTGCCAGCAGTTCAGGGACTAGCGGGAACTACAATGAGCAGTTCTTC. Protein: CASSSGTSGNYNEQFF.

The sample holds many counts of this clonotype. The chain uses TRBV7-6 and TRBJ2-3; D is undetermined. The V gene's germline CDR1 is SGHVS and CDR2 FNYEAQ. The V and J ends lost 8 bases and 2 bases respectively, with 14 bases between them. The CDR3 loop spans 14 amino acids. CDR3 sequence: CASRPGPYTDTQYF. The CDR3 DNA is TGTGCCAGCCGACCAGGACCTTACACAGATACGCAGTATTTT.

This clonotype was observed a single time. The chain joins TRBV14 to TRBJ1-6; perhaps TRBD1 as D (6 bases). With 3 bases removed from V and 7 bases from J, the gap between germline ends came to 19 bases. CDR3 length equals 17 residues. The germline CDR1 and CDR2 sequences are SGHDN and FVKESK. CDR3 region: CASSQASMTGANSPLHF. As DNA, the CDR3 is TGTGCCAGCAGCCAGGCTTCGATGACAGGAGCAAATTCACCCCTCCACTTT. Drawing the rest from reference TRBV14 and TRBJ1-6, the complete variable domain is EAGVTQFPSHSVIEKGQTVTLRCDPISGHDNLYWYRRVMGKEIKFLLHFVKESKQDESGMPNNRFLAERTGGTYSTLKVQPAELEDSGVYFCASSQASMTGANSPLHFGNGTRLTVT.

The chain is built from TRBV19 and TRBJ1-2; tentatively, D is TRBD1 (5 bases). Germline V gene sequence: CDR1 LNHDA, CDR2 SQIVND (reference sequence). V lost 3 bases to trimming and J lost 4 bases, with 6 bases between them. This CDR3 region has 12 residues. The CDR3 sequence is CASSITGYGYTF. In DNA, the CDR3 is TGTGCCAGTAGTATCACAGGCTATGGCTACACCTTC.

J is TRBJ2-5 and V is TRBV19; D ambiguous. The V gene lost 0 bases and the J gene lost 4 bases, with 3 bases spanning the gap. The CDR3 loop spans 12 amino acids. CDR1 and CDR2 (germline): LNHDA, SQIVND (reference sequence). The CDR3 protein is CASSIDRETQYF. In DNA form, the CDR3 reads TGTGCCAGTAGTATAGACCGAGAGACCCAGTACTTC. The variable domain in full, completed from reference TRBV19 and TRBJ2-5, reads DGGITQSPKYLFRKEGQNVTLSCEQNLNHDAMYWYRQDPGQGLRLIYYSQIVNDFQKGDIAEGYSVSREKKESFPLTVTSAQKNPTAFYLCASSIDRETQYFGPGTRLLVL.

This clonotype was detected many times. The chain combines TRBV7-2 with TRBJ2-7; 9 positions agree with TRBD2. CDR3 size: 18 residues. V was pared by 1 base and J by 0 bases, with 10 bases of the junction left unmatched. Germline V lookup: CDR1 SGHTA, CDR2 FQGNSA. CDR3 nucleotides: TGTGCCAGCAGCTTAGTGGGTGGCGGGGGGGCTCGCTCCTACGAGCAGTACTTC. It yields the protein CASSLVGGGGARSYEQYF.

The chain uses TRBV4-1 and TRBJ2-1; TRBD2 matches at 7 bases. The J call is doubtful: the DNA matches TRBJ2-5 better. Germline-derived CDR1 and CDR2 are MGHRA and YSYEKL. The CDR3 extends over 15 amino acids. The CDR3 bases are TGCGCCAGCAGCCAAGCCCGGACTAGTAGAGAGACCCAGTACTTC. It is translated as CASSQARTSRETQYF.

The rearrangement uses TRBV2 and TRBJ1-5; tentatively, D is TRBD1 (5 bases). Germline values: CDR1 SNHLY, CDR2 FYNNEI. The V end lost 6 bases, the J end lost 0 bases, and 12 bases lay between the germline ends. The CDR3 has 15 amino acids. Written as DNA, the CDR3 is TGTGCCAGCAGAGGCGCAGGGTATAGCAATCAGCCCCAGCATTTT. This codes for CASRGAGYSNQPQHF.

In its sample, this clonotype was seen many times. This sequence joins TRBV9 and TRBJ2-2; D is ambiguous. Trimming cost V 0 bases and J 3 bases, with 6 bases left between them. CDR1 SGDLS and CDR2 YYNGEE come from the germline V gene. The length of the CDR3 is 14 residues. In nucleotides, the CDR3 is TGTGCCAGCAGCGTAGCTGTGGACACCGGGGAGCTGTTTTTT. Residues: CASSVAVDTGELFF.

The V gene is TRBV20-1, the J gene TRBJ2-4, with D perhaps matching TRBD1 or TRBD2 (6 bases each). V was trimmed by 6 bases and J by 0 bases, leaving 15 bases between them. This CDR3 contains 15 residues. Germline V gene sequence: CDR1 DFQATT, CDR2 SNEGSKA (reference sequence). The CDR3 sequence: CSAVWGARAKNIQYF. The CDR3 bases are TGCAGTGCCGTTTGGGGGGCGAGAGCCAAAAACATTCAGTACTTC.

In this sample, this clonotype turned up many times. CDR3 in DNA: TGTGCCAGCAGTTACTCGGAGGGTAGCACAGATACGCAGTATTTT. As protein: CASSYSEGSTDTQYF. The V gene is TRBV6-2 or TRBV6-3, the J gene TRBJ2-3, with D possibly being TRBD2 (6 bases). Germline lookup yields CDR1 MNHEY and CDR2 SVGEGT. V gave up 0 bases and J gave up 0 bases, with 7 bases separating them. This CDR3 spans 15 amino acids.

This clonotype has only a few counts. The V gene is TRBV30, the J gene TRBJ1-1; TRBD1 might be the D (6 bases). CDR3 length equals 12 residues. V lost 7 bases, J lost 3 bases, and 12 bases lay in between. Germline loops: CDR1 GTSNPN, CDR2 SVGIG (reference sequence). The CDR3 DNA reads TGTGCCTCCCACAGGGAGCACACTGAAGCTTTCTTT. Residues: CASHREHTEAFF.

The V gene is TRBV30, the J gene TRBJ1-2; D perhaps matches TRBD1 (6 bases). Between the trimmed V and J ends, which lost 3 bases and 2 bases, there was a span of 22 bases. Germline V gene sequence: CDR1 GTSNPN, CDR2 SVGIG (reference sequence). This CDR3 has 17 residues. CDR3 DNA: TGTGCCTGGAGGGAACCGCTGGACAGTTCAGAAAACTATGGCTACACCTTC. Translation: CAWREPLDSSENYGYTF.

This clonotype has at least ten counts. V and J are TRBV6-1 and TRBJ2-3; 8 bases fit TRBD2. The germline V gene encodes CDR1 MNHNS and CDR2 SASEGT. The CDR3 consists of 14 residues. The V gene end was trimmed by 7 bases and the J gene end by 5 bases; junction bases not matched to a gene: 8. CDR3 coding DNA: TGTGCCAGCACCGACGGGGGGGGAGGAGATACGCAGTATTTT. Its translation: CASTDGGGGDTQYF.

This clonotype has ten or more counts. The V and J genes are TRBV5-1 and TRBJ2-7; no definite D call. The germline V gene has CDR1 SGHRS and CDR2 YFSETQ. This CDR3 spans 14 amino acids. V shed 2 bases and J shed 5 bases, with 14 bases lying between them. The CDR3 reads CASSFSDPTNEQYF. CDR3 nucleotides: TGCGCCAGCAGCTTCTCGGACCCCACGAACGAGCAGTACTTC.

The rearrangement uses TRBV12-3 or TRBV12-4 and TRBJ1-2; D gene ambiguous. The V gene lost 6 bases and the J gene lost 5 bases, with 7 bases spanning the gap. There are 11 residues in the CDR3. Here the CDR3 reads CASSEQYGYTF. The DNA for the CDR3 is TGTGCCAGCAGCGAGCAGTATGGCTACACCTTC.

This clonotype was counted once. The chain employs TRBV28 and TRBJ1-1; a weak D match, TRBD1 (5 bases). V was shortened by 5 bases and J by 1 base, with 17 bases between the two germline ends. The CDR3 covers 16 residues. CDR1 is MDHEN, CDR2 SYDVKM, per germline. The CDR3 here is CASSPQGGSRNTEAFF. The CDR3 bases are TGTGCCAGCAGTCCGCAGGGAGGCAGCCGGAACACTGAAGCTTTCTTT. Complete variable domain (other parts from reference TRBV28 and TRBJ1-1): DVKVTQSSRYLVKRTGEKVFLECVQDMDHENMFWYRQDPGLGLRLIYFSYDVKMKEKGDIPEGYSVSREKKERFSLILESASTNQTSMYLCASSPQGGSRNTEAFFGQGTRLTVV.

A word on this clonotype: A much more abundant neighbour one base away suggests this may be a read error. The chain recombines TRBV12-3 or TRBV12-4 with TRBJ2-2, with 11 nucleotides matching TRBD2. The V and J ends lost 5 bases and 3 bases, in that order; junction bases with no gene match: 2. CDR3 length equals 15 residues. The DNA for the CDR3 is TGTGCCAGCAGTACGACTAGCGGGGACACCGGGGAGCTGTTTTTT. It yields the protein CASSTTSGDTGELFF.

The chain joins TRBV5-1 to TRBJ1-2; D is possibly TRBD1 (5 bases). The CDR3 is 18 residues long. The ends were cut back, 4 bases at V and 2 bases at J, with 24 bases in the middle. Germline loops: CDR1 SGHRS, CDR2 YFSETQ. CDR3 sequence reads: CASSVSARLGAGNYGYTF. The DNA for the CDR3 is TGCGCCAGCAGCGTATCGGCACGTCTTGGGGCAGGCAACTATGGCTACACCTTC.

This clonotype showed up just a few times. The V and J genes are TRBV28 and TRBJ1-2, with D hard to call. From germline, CDR1 is MDHEN and CDR2 SYDVKM. The CDR3 spans 12 residues. Trimming removed 7 bases from V and 1 base from J, with 7 bases in between. The CDR3, as DNA: TGTGCCAGCACCGCCGGTAACTATGGCTACACCTTC. Protein sequence: CASTAGNYGYTF.

The chain has TRBV20-1 and TRBJ2-1; a possible D gene is TRBD1 (6 bases). Germline assignment: CDR1 DFQATT and CDR2 SNEGSKA (reference sequence). The CDR3 covers 11 residues. Trimming took 6 bases from V and 13 from J, leaving 16 bases between them. The CDR3: CSARGTPGQFF. For the CDR3, the DNA is TGCAGTGCGAGGGGGACACCAGGACAGTTCTTC.

This clonotype was seen ten or more times. The chain is built from TRBV11-3 and TRBJ2-1, with D tentatively TRBD1 or TRBD2 (6 bases each). From germline, CDR1 is SGHNT and CDR2 YENEEA. The CDR3 contains 14 residues. V was cut by 2 bases and J by 8 bases, with 13 bases left in between. CDR3 nucleotide sequence: TGTGCCAGCAGCTTATTGGGGGGCGGGGATGAGCAGTTCTTC. Protein: CASSLLGGGDEQFF.

This clonotype has at least ten counts. This chain joins TRBV12-3 or TRBV12-4 and TRBJ2-2; 9 nucleotides agree with TRBD1. The CDR3 loop spans 14 amino acids. The V and J ends lost 6 bases and 7 bases, in that order; junction bases with no gene match: 6. CDR3 coding DNA: TGTGCCAGCAGCCCGGACAGGGGCCACGGGGAGCTGTTTTTT. Translated, it gives CASSPDRGHGELFF.

This clonotype was picked up many times. J is TRBJ2-7 and V is TRBV27, with a possible D match to TRBD2 (6 bases). This CDR3 comprises 17 residues. The ends were cut back, 2 bases at V and 5 bases at J, with 22 bases in the middle. Germline assignment: CDR1 MNHEY and CDR2 SMNVEV (reference sequence). CDR3 residues: CASSLGVWPGVYDEQYF. For the CDR3, the DNA is TGTGCCAGCAGTTTAGGTGTTTGGCCGGGGGTATACGACGAGCAGTACTTC.

Ten or more counts support this clonotype. The chain employs TRBV12-3 or TRBV12-4 and TRBJ2-5; D gene unclear. The CDR3 consists of 14 residues. Between the trimmed V and J ends, which lost 1 base and 1 base, there was a span of 7 bases. The CDR3 bases are TGTGCCAGCAGTTTAGTCCCAGTCCAAGAGACCCAGTACTTC. This sequence encodes CASSLVPVQETQYF.

Comments on this clonotype: This may come from a read error, since a much larger clone is one base off. The chain couples TRBV7-9 to TRBJ1-2; D gene unclear. The CDR3 runs 14 residues. Germline CDR1 is SEHNR and CDR2 is FQNEAQ (reference sequence). The germline V and J ends were trimmed by 1 base and 8 bases, with 14 bases remaining between them. The CDR3 DNA sequence: TGTGCCAGCAGCTTAGTGTTCGGGTTTCTCGGCTACACCTTC. The encoded protein is CASSLVFGFLGYTF.

This clonotype was seen ten or more times. The chain is built from TRBV27 and TRBJ1-1; TRBD1 is a possible D gene (6 bases). From germline, CDR1 is MNHEY and CDR2 SMNVEV (reference sequence). V lost 7 bases and J lost 6, with 15 bases in between. The CDR3 sequence is 13 residues long. In DNA form, the CDR3 reads TGTGCCAGCACCCCCCGAGGGGGACCTGAAGCTTTCTTT. Its protein product is CASTPRGGPEAFF.

A few counts support this clonotype. The chain combines TRBV28 with TRBJ2-7, with 7 nucleotides matching TRBD1. This CDR3 comprises 12 residues. The germline gives CDR1 MDHEN, CDR2 SYDVKM. V gave up 3 bases and J gave up 9 bases; unmatched junction bases: 5. CDR3: CASSFEGARQYF. CDR3 nucleotide sequence: TGTGCCAGCAGTTTCGAGGGGGCTCGGCAGTACTTC.

Points on this clonotype: Since a much larger clone is just one base distant, this may be a read error. The chain links TRBV20-1 to TRBJ2-1; tentative D call: TRBD1 (6 bases). Germline values: CDR1 DFQATT, CDR2 SNEGSKA (reference sequence). V was cut by 4 bases and J by 10 bases, with 17 bases left in between. The CDR3 contains 13 residues. The CDR3 sequence: CSAIDRKRYEQFF. The CDR3 coding sequence is TGCAGTGCTATTGACAGGAAGCGGTACGAGCAGTTCTTC.